The 11 T cell receptor beta chains in this list originate from one sample, sequenced in a study of T-cell memory formation after mild COVID-19. TCRdb processed the 5' RACE reads anew with MiXCR; each CDR3 protein has one entry. The repertoire consists of about 440,000 distinct CDR3 sequences, with roughly 20% occurring once and the leading ten covering approximately 8.1%. Sequenced: PBMCs or a T cell subset sorted from them (not recorded which). Receptor source: an adult woman who had mild COVID-19 (a few samples of this study predate the infection). Cell type and time point are not known.

This clonotype occurred once. The chain recombines TRBV30 with TRBJ2-5, with a possible D match to TRBD1 (5 bases). Germline values: CDR1 GTSNPN, CDR2 SVGIG (reference sequence). The CDR3 loop spans 14 amino acids. V lost 4 bases and J 1 base, leaving 13 bases between the germline ends. CDR3 amino acids: CAWKRSRAQETQYF. Here the CDR3 DNA reads TGTGCCTGGAAAAGGTCCAGGGCCCAAGAGACCCAGTACTTC.

In this sample, this clonotype turned up a few times. The J gene is TRBJ1-1, the V gene TRBV7-9; 7 nucleotides line up with TRBD1. The V gene's germline CDR1 is SEHNR and CDR2 FQNEAQ (reference sequence). J gave up 4 bases and V 1 base, and 6 bases lay outside the gene matches. This CDR3 has 15 amino acids. The CDR3 region is CASSLGGGRSTEAFF. Written as DNA, the CDR3 is TGTGCCAGCAGCTTAGGAGGGGGCAGGTCCACTGAAGCTTTCTTT.

This clonotype was seen a few times. The chain is built from TRBV20-1 and TRBJ2-1, with a weak D call TRBD1 (5 bases). Germline V gene lookup returns CDR1 DFQATT and CDR2 SNEGSKA (reference sequence). V lost 5 bases and J 6 bases, leaving 14 bases between the germline ends. The CDR3 sequence is 13 residues long. Here the CDR3 DNA reads TGCAGTGCTCTTGGCAGGGTCCGCAATGAGCAGTTCTTC. This codes for CSALGRVRNEQFF.

This clonotype has ten or more counts. CDR3 bases: TGTGCCAGCAGTTACCTCTCGCAGCTGGGCTACACAGATACGCAGTATTTT. Protein: CASSYLSQLGYTDTQYF. The chain couples TRBV6-2 or TRBV6-3 to TRBJ2-3, with no clear D. This CDR3 region has 17 residues. Trimming removed 2 bases at V and 2 bases at J, with 17 bases between. Germline CDR1 MNHEY, CDR2 SVGEGT.

In its sample, this clonotype was seen a few times. J is TRBJ2-5 and V is TRBV30; either TRBD1 or TRBD2 may supply D (5 bases each). Germline lookup yields CDR1 GTSNPN and CDR2 SVGIG (reference sequence). The length of the CDR3 is 14 residues. V was pared by 2 bases and J by 4 bases, with 14 bases between. Here the CDR3 reads CAWSPGRGRETQYF. Here the CDR3 DNA reads TGTGCCTGGAGTCCGGGACGTGGCAGAGAGACCCAGTACTTC.

This clonotype was recorded a few times. The V and J genes are TRBV13 and TRBJ2-1; the D gene is possibly TRBD2 (6 bases). V was clipped by 8 bases and J by 10 bases, with 15 bases between them. CDR1 PRHDT and CDR2 FYEKMQ come from the germline V gene (reference sequence). This CDR3 has 12 amino acids. CDR3 loop: CASSDGGREQFF. For the CDR3, the DNA is TGTGCCAGCTCCGACGGAGGGAGGGAGCAGTTCTTC.

The V and J genes are TRBV7-9 and TRBJ2-4; D unclear. The germline V and J ends were trimmed by 5 bases and 8 bases, with 13 bases remaining between them. The V gene's germline CDR1 is SEHNR and CDR2 FQNEAQ (reference sequence). The CDR3 consists of 13 residues. In nucleotides, the CDR3 is TGTGCCAGCAGCCCCGGCACTCACTACATTCAGTACTTC. It yields the protein CASSPGTHYIQYF.

The table lists this clonotype with a few counts. This chain joins TRBV7-3 and TRBJ1-1; 8 bases match TRBD1. Trimming cost V 5 bases and J 1 base; bases outside gene matches: 9. The CDR3 totals 16 residues. Germline CDR1 is SGHTA and CDR2 is FQGTGA. The CDR3, as DNA: TGTGCCAGCAGCCCCTCGGACAGGGACGGGAACACTGAAGCTTTCTTT. Residues: CASSPSDRDGNTEAFF. Variable domain in full (rest from reference TRBV7-3 and TRBJ1-1): GAGVSQTPSNKVTEKGKYVELRCDPISGHTALYWYRQSLGQGPEFLIYFQGTGAADDSGLPNDRFFAVRPEGSVSTLKIQRTERGDSAVYLCASSPSDRDGNTEAFFGQGTRLTVV.

This clonotype turned up a few times. The chain joins TRBV7-3 to TRBJ2-1; possible D gene TRBD1, 7 bases. V was clipped by 3 bases and J by 9 bases, with 12 bases between them. Germline V gene sequence: CDR1 SGHTA, CDR2 FQGTGA. The CDR3 length is 13 residues. In DNA, the CDR3 is TGTGCCAGCAGCTTGAGTCAGGGGGGTGAGCAGTTCTTC. Translated: CASSLSQGGEQFF.

This clonotype has just a few counts. J is TRBJ1-3 and V is TRBV5-4, with D tentatively TRBD1 (5 bases). This CDR3 spans 14 amino acids. With 4 bases removed from V and 3 bases from J, the gap between germline ends came to 11 bases. Per germline, CDR1 SGHNT and CDR2 YYREEE (reference sequence). The CDR3 loop reads CASSVDTDGNTIYF. DNA of the CDR3: TGTGCCAGCAGCGTGGACACGGATGGAAACACCATATATTTT.

This clonotype has only a few counts. The chain combines TRBV24-1 with TRBJ2-2; 10 bases line up with TRBD1. Germline CDR1 is KGHDR and CDR2 is SFDVKD. This CDR3 region has 17 residues. The J segment lost 3 bases and the V segment lost 1 base, leaving 4 bases of the junction unmatched. Here the CDR3 reads CATSDFEGQGYTGELFF. The CDR3 nucleotides are TGTGCCACCAGTGATTTTGAGGGACAGGGGTACACCGGGGAGCTGTTTTTT.